This T cell receptor beta chain was sequenced during a study of spatial heterogeneity in lung cancer. The wider study: The study observed each unique TCR and UMI combination more than ten times on average in raw reads.

This clonotype was detected ten times or more. What it recognizes is unknown. Germline V lookup: CDR1 MNHEY, CDR2 SMNVEV (reference sequence). Trimming pared 2 bases from V and 5 bases from J, leaving 10 bases between. This CDR3 has 13 residues. A unique molecular identifier was carried by every single TCR cDNA molecule. One entry per CDR3 protein results from TCRdb running MiXCR on the 5' RACE reads. The sample holds more than 75,000 distinct CDR3 sequences, around 19% seen once. Specified time point: blood at routine non-recurrence follow-up after resection. The sequenced material consisted of unsorted whole RNA from tumor, nontumor lung or frozen PBMC. Overall study results and limits: Follow-up blood showed ubiquitous expanded tumor TCRs less than blood at resection did.

This chain joins TRBV27 and TRBJ2-7, with D unclear. This TCR was sampled from a male donor with early-stage non-small cell lung cancer. Source: PBMCs, taken at follow-up. CDR3 sequence (DNA): TGTGCCAGCAGTTTAGGGGTTTCAAACGAGCAGTACTTC. Translating gives CASSLGVSNEQYF.